This T cell receptor (beta chain) emerged from a study of shared clonotypes between healthy human individuals. Study-wide results and limits: A handful of donors held about 4.6% of naive CD4 clonotypes in common.

Genomic DNA per cell subset filled all wells of several immunoSEQ plates. Measured with immunoSEQ multiplex PCR; TCRdb has only the in-frame clones, and not every one. There are roughly 2,500,000 clones in the sample; 93% occur only once, and 0.36% lies in the top ten. A word on this clone: The antigen remains undetermined.

Germline V gives CDR1 SGHAT, CDR2 FQNNGV. Trimming stripped 6 bases from V and 1 base from J, with 15 bases between. This CDR3 spans 15 amino acids. The study separated CD4+ cells into CD45RA+ naive and CD45RA-negative memory subsets. The chain uses TRBV11-2 and TRBJ1-1; D is possibly TRBD1 (5 bases). The TCR comes from a man younger than 30 in good health. Some clones in this sample may be carry-over from other donors' samples. Sequencing was carried out using naive CD4+ T cells from PBMCs. As for subset: CD45RA+ positively selected. In nucleotides, the CDR3 is TGTGCCAGCAGTCCAGGGCAGACAGCGAACACTGAAGCTTTCTTT. Its translation: CASSPGQTANTEAFF.